This T cell receptor (beta chain) emerged from a study of OX40 agonist ivuxolimab in advanced cancers. Turning to the study itself: There were three patients with partial responses, one having hepatocellular carcinoma and two cutaneous melanoma.

Sequencing used immunoSEQ multiplex PCR; TCRdb keeps in-frame clones, though not all of them. In the table there are roughly 80,000 clones, 85% of which are singletons. Trimming took 0 bases from V and 6 from J, leaving 16 bases between them. The CDR3 is 16 amino acids. Germline assignment: CDR1 SGHTS and CDR2 YDEGEE. Regarding this clone: Its antigen is not known.

Study conclusions and caveats: Some of the nonresponding patients also showed low levels of normalized T-cell clonal expansion.

This sequence joins TRBV5-8 and TRBJ1-5; D perhaps matches TRBD1 (5 bases). The TCR was taken from an adult with an advanced solid tumor such as melanoma, head and neck, liver or kidney cancer. This sample comprised CD4+ or CD8+ T cells sorted from blood, obtained in a trial of the OX40 agonist ivuxolimab. CDR3: CASSLATGERSQPQHF. CDR3 bases: TGTGCCAGCAGCTTGGCAACGGGGGAAAGGAGTCAGCCCCAGCATTTT.